The following is a TCR beta chain sequence with its context. The antigen is unknown. The sample comes from a study of cytomegalovirus exposure and HLA in healthy donors. Study-wide points: Accurate prediction of most subjects' HLA-A and HLA-B alleles from TCR beta sequences was reported. Earlier analysis yielded a pattern in which most TCR beta V segments were productive about 90% or about 30% of the time.

The CDR3 consists of 16 residues. Germline V gives CDR1 ENHRY, CDR2 SYGVKD. Trimming stripped 0 bases from V and 4 bases from J, with 15 bases between. The PCR contained 60 Vbeta and 13 Jbeta primers. Data came from immunoSEQ multiplex PCR; TCRdb stores just in-frame clones and leaves some out. The profile shows 150,000 to 200,000 clones, over 80% of them singletons. The chain employs TRBV10-3 and TRBJ1-2; D might be TRBD1 (6 bases). The receptor comes from a man aged 45-65 years in good health and CMV-seropositive. The material sequenced was PBMCs. The CDR3 DNA reads TGTGCCATCAGTGAGTCCGACAGGATTGGGAGCTATGGCTACACCTTC. As protein: CAISESDRIGSYGYTF.